This TCR beta chain originates from a study of shared clonotypes between healthy human individuals. Study details: Each donor's CD4 naive and CD4 memory cells filled three plates apiece, CD8 naive two, and CD8 memory one.

With 3 bases removed from V and 4 bases from J, the gap between germline ends came to 13 bases. This CDR3 has 15 amino acids. CDR1 and CDR2 (germline): KGHSH, LQKENI. Splitting of each subset's genomic DNA was done evenly across several immunoSEQ plates. Clones were read by immunoSEQ multiplex PCR, and TCRdb kept only the in-frame ones, dropping some. This sample has under 1,900,000 clones; about 98.5% occur once, and the top ten carry 0.36%. Concerning this clone itself: Its antigen is undetermined.

General study points: Naive subsets tended to show greater estimated richness than memory subsets.

The clonotype comes from a man in his thirties or forties in good health. The sequenced material came from naive CD4+ T cells sorted from blood. Subset described: CD45RA+ positively selected. The chain employs TRBV18 and TRBJ1-5; tentatively, D is TRBD1 (5 bases). DNA for the CDR3: TGTGCCAGCTCACCGCAACAGGAGGGAAATCAGCCCCAGCATTTT. Residues: CASSPQQEGNQPQHF.